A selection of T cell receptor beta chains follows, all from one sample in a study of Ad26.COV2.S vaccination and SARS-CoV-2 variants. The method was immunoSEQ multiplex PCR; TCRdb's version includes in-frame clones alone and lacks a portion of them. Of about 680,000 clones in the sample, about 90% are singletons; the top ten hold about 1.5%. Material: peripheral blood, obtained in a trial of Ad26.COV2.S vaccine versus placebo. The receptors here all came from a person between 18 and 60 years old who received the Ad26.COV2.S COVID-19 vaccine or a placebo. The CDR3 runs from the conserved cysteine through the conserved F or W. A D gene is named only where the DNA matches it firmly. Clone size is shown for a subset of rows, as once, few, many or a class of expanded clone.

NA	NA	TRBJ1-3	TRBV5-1	CASSYQGGSGNTIYF	TGCGCCAGCAGCTACCAAGGGGGCTCTGGAAACACCATATATTTT
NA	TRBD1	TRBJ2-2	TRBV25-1	CASSEYGQGVDTGELFF	TGTGCCAGCAGTGAATACGGACAGGGGGTGGACACCGGGGAGCTGTTTTTT
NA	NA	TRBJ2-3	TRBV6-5	CASRVQDPDTQYF	TGTGCCAGCAGGGTCCAGGATCCAGATACGCAGTATTTT
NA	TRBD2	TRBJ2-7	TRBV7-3	CASSWDYSGEQYF	TGTGCCAGCAGCTGGGACTATTCGGGGGAGCAGTACTTC
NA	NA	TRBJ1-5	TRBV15	CATSIRRGYNNQPQHF	TGTGCCACCAGCATCCGGAGGGGTTATAACAATCAGCCCCAGCATTTT
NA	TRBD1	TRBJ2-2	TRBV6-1	CASSEITGGLLFF	TGTGCCAGCAGTGAAATAACAGGGGGGTTGTTGTTTTTT
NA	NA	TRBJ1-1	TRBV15	CATRRSTWVAEAFF	TGTGCCACCAGGAGGAGCACTTGGGTCGCTGAAGCTTTCTTT
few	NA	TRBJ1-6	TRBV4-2	CASSQDSRGSNSPLHF	TGTGCCAGCAGCCAAGATTCTAGGGGCAGTAATTCACCCCTCCACTTT
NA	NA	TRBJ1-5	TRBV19	CASSGTPTDGNQPQHF	TGTGCCAGTAGCGGGACACCAACGGATGGCAATCAGCCCCAGCATTTT
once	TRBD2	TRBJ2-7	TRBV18	CASSPREGSYEQYF	TGTGCCAGCTCACCACGGGAGGGCTCCTACGAGCAGTACTTC
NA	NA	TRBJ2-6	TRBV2	CASSEWSGYWANVLTF	TGTGCCAGCAGTGAATGGTCGGGTTACTGGGCCAACGTCCTGACTTTC
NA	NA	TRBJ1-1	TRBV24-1	CATSDNKNTEAFF	TGTGCCACCAGTGACAACAAGAACACTGAAGCTTTCTTT
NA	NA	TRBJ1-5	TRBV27	CASSPPVGQGVPQPQHF	TGTGCCAGCAGTCCCCCGGTGGGCCAGGGCGTCCCCCAGCCCCAGCATTTT
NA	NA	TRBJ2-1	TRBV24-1	CATSEPRGSYNEQFF	TGTGCCACCAGTGAACCCAGGGGCTCCTACAATGAGCAGTTCTTC
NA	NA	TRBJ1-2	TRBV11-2	CASSLDRDRYGYTF	TGTGCCAGCAGCTTAGATAGGGATCGTTATGGCTACACCTTC
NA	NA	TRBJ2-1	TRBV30	CAWDSELKSYNEQFF	TGTGCCTGGGATAGCGAACTCAAGTCCTACAATGAGCAGTTCTTC
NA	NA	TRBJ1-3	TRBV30	CAWNLMDGNTIYF	TGTGCCTGGAACCTCATGGATGGAAACACCATATATTTT
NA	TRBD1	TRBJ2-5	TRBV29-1	CRAGTGGQETQYF	TGCAGAGCCGGGACAGGGGGGCAAGAGACCCAGTACTTC
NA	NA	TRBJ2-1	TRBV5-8	CASSPKWGEQFF	TGTGCCAGCAGCCCTAAATGGGGTGAGCAGTTCTTC
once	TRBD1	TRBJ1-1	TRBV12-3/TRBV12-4	CASTPGGTEAFF	TGTGCCAGCACCCCAGGGGGAACTGAAGCTTTCTTT
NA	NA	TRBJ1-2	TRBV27	CASSTGSPAGGYTF	TGTGCCAGCAGTACCGGGAGCCCGGCGGGTGGCTACACCTTC
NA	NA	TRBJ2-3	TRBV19	CASSAPFPRTQYF	TGTGCCAGTAGTGCCCCCTTCCCGCGGACGCAGTATTTT
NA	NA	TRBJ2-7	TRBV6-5	CASSKSSARYEQYF	TGTGCCAGCAGCAAATCTAGTGCGCGCTACGAGCAGTACTTC
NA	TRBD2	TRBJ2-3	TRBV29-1	CSVAGTTYTDTQYF	TGCAGCGTGGCCGGGACTACATACACAGATACGCAGTATTTT
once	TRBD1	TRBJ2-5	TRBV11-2	CASSLQTGGFQETQYF	TGTGCCAGCAGCCTCCAGACAGGGGGCTTCCAAGAGACCCAGTACTTC
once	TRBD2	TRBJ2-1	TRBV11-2	CASSRAGGPYNEQFF	TGTGCCAGCAGCCGAGCGGGGGGGCCCTACAATGAGCAGTTCTTC
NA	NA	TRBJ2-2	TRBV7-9	CASSFLGAGELFF	TGTGCCAGCAGCTTTCTGGGGGCCGGGGAGCTGTTTTTT
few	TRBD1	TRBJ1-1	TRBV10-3	CAIRDRVPNTEAFF	TGTGCCATTCGGGACAGGGTTCCAAACACTGAAGCTTTCTTT
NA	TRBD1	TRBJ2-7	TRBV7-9	CASSSDRESYEQYF	TGTGCCAGCAGCTCGGACAGGGAATCCTACGAGCAGTACTTC
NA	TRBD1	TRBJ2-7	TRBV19	CASSLGTAYEQYF	TGTGCCAGTAGTCTCGGGACAGCCTACGAGCAGTACTTC
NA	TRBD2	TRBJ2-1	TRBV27	CASSSLLRGGTRGSNEQFF	TGTGCCAGCAGTTCGTTATTGCGGGGGGGGACTAGAGGGTCCAATGAGCAGTTCTTC
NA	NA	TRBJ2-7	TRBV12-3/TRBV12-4	CASSLEAPYEQYF	TGTGCCAGCAGTTTAGAGGCCCCCTACGAGCAGTACTTC
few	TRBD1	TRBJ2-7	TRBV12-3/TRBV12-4	CASGGQLYYEQYF	TGTGCCAGCGGGGGACAGCTATACTACGAGCAGTACTTC
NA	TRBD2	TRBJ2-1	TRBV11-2	CASSLTPGLIYNEQFF	TGTGCCAGCAGCTTAACCCCGGGACTAATCTACAATGAGCAGTTCTTC
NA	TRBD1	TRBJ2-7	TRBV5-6	CASSFLIASGQVTYEQYF	TGTGCCAGCAGCTTTCTGATTGCCTCCGGACAGGTGACTTACGAGCAGTACTTC
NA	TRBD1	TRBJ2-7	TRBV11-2	CASSPIGGTGSHEQYF	TGTGCCAGCAGCCCCATAGGGGGGACAGGGTCCCACGAGCAGTACTTC
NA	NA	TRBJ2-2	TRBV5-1	CASRESGTGELFF	TGCGCCAGCAGGGAGAGTGGCACCGGGGAGCTGTTTTTT
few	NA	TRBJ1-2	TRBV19	CASSMRSAYGYTF	TGTGCCAGTAGTATGAGGTCAGCGTATGGCTACACCTTC